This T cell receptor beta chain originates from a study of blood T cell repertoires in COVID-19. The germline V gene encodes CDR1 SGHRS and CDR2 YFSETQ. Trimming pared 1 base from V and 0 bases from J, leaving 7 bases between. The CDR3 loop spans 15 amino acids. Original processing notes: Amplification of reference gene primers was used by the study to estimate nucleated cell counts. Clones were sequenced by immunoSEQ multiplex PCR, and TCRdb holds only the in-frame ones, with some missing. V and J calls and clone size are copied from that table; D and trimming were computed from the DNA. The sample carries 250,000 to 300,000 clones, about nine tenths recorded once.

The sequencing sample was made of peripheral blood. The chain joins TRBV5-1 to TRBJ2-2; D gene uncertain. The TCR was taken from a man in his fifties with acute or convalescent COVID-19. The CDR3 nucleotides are TGCGCCAGCAGCTTGTTCCTCCCGAACACCGGGGAGCTGTTTTTT. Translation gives CASSLFLPNTGELFF.